A single T cell receptor (beta chain) is shown here with its context. Antigen specificity is unknown. The CDR3 is 16 residues long. Between the trimmed V and J ends, which lost 2 bases and 0 bases, there was a span of 13 bases. The germline V gene encodes CDR1 MNHEY and CDR2 SMNVEV (reference sequence). This sample was included in a study of CD8 T cells in Susac syndrome. Study-level results: The study acknowledged a relatively small number of individuals in its TCR sequencing and HLA analysis.

TCR beta sequencing covered blood CD8+ and CD4+ T cells. Bulk CD8+ and CD4+ cells came from magnetic negative isolation; CD8+ TEMRA by FACS. RNA, at about 0.5 to 1 ug, was reverse transcribed with random hexamers. Coverage of TCR beta CDR3 amplification by immunoSEQ multiplex PCR extended to 54 Vbeta and 13 Jbeta. Via MiXCR, TCRdb re-called the immunoSEQ multiplex PCR reads, giving one row per CDR3 protein. The sample shows about 300,000 distinct CDR3 sequences, about 91% of them seen only once. The chain uses TRBV27 and TRBJ1-1; the D gene is possibly TRBD1 (6 bases). The receptor was derived from a human donor with multiple sclerosis. Sequencing was done on a sample of CD4+ T cells from PBMCs. The CDR3 protein is CASSLRTVGMNTEAFF. In nucleotides, the CDR3 is TGTGCCAGCAGTTTACGGACAGTAGGGATGAACACTGAAGCTTTCTTT.